This T cell receptor (beta chain) was captured in a study of cytomegalovirus exposure and HLA in healthy donors. The CDR3 runs 17 residues. Germline CDR1 reads MNHNS; CDR2 reads SASEGT. V lost 6 bases, J lost 3 bases, and 11 bases stayed unmatched. The study ran its PCR with 60 Vbeta and 13 Jbeta primers. Using immunoSEQ multiplex PCR, the repertoire was profiled, and TCRdb retains in-frame clones only, with some absent. The table lists 80,000 or so clones, roughly 76% of them singletons, with 7% to 8.5% in the top ten. The sequenced sample was PBMCs. The sequence derives from a woman between 40 and 55 years old in good health and CMV-seronegative. The chain has TRBV6-1 and TRBJ1-6; 7 nucleotides line up with TRBD1. CDR3 sequence reads: CASSENRDSDYNSPLHF. In nucleotides, the CDR3 is TGTGCCAGCAGCGAAAACCGGGACAGCGACTATAATTCACCCCTCCACTTT.